This T cell receptor beta chain stems from a study of CD8 T cells in ankylosing spondylitis. TCRdb analysed the 5' RACE reads with MiXCR anew, one entry per CDR3 protein. The top ten clones hold 30% to 45% of a sample with about 24,000 distinct CDR3 sequences, 13% of them seen once. Notes on the study in general: Reportedly, disease-linked clones are significantly enriched in ankylosing spondylitis patients' matched synovial fluid.

This clonotype was counted ten times or more. Its antigen is still unknown. The V gene lost 4 bases and the J gene lost 2 bases, with 12 bases spanning the gap. Germline V gene sequence: CDR1 SQVTM, CDR2 ANQGSEA. This CDR3 has 13 residues. This chain connects TRBV29-1 to TRBJ2-7, with no clear D. Input material: blood. The source is a male donor with ankylosing spondylitis or in good health (not recorded which). CDR3 DNA: TGCAGCGTTGGAGGCCCGCCCGCCTACGAGCAGTACTTC. As protein: CSVGGPPAYEQYF.